A single sample gave rise to the 32 T cell receptor beta chains below, sequenced in a study of naive and memory T cell subsets. The beta constant-region primer was an equimolar mix of two oligonucleotides covering TRBC1 and TRBC2. TCRdb passed the UMI-ligation and nested PCR reads through MiXCR, listing each CDR3 protein once. Here the sample spans about 21,000 distinct CDR3 sequences, roughly 11% being singletons. The sequenced material came from central memory CD8+ T cells from blood. All receptors come from a human donor in good health.

The chain combines TRBV4-1 with TRBJ1-2, with 9 bases matching TRBD1. This CDR3 is built from 20 residues. Looked up from germline, CDR1 is MGHRA and CDR2 is YSYEKL. After removal of 1 base from V and 2 bases from J, the junction contained 17 bases not matched to a gene. The CDR3 protein is CASSQVGGTGTGHWNYGYTF. CDR3 DNA sequence: TGCGCCAGCAGCCAAGTTGGGGGGACCGGGACAGGGCATTGGAACTATGGCTACACCTTC.

Comment on this clonotype: Germline and junction disagree at one end, which may indicate a read error. This rearrangement joins TRBV20-1 to TRBJ2-1; D call uncertain. Per the germline V gene, CDR1 is DFQATT and CDR2 is SNEGSKA (reference sequence). The CDR3 spans 12 residues. CDR3 DNA: TGCAGTGCTAGTAACAGTTACAATGAGCAGTCCTTC. Translation: CSASNSYNEQSF.

This clonotype has a count of ten or more. V usage is TRBV27 and J usage is TRBJ2-1; D possibly uses TRBD1 or TRBD2 (5 bases each). V dropped 5 bases and J dropped 2 bases, with 13 bases sitting between them. The CDR3 covers 15 residues. In germline, CDR1 is MNHEY, CDR2 SMNVEV (reference sequence). The CDR3 nucleotides read TGTGCCAGCAGTCCTGACGGGACGGCCTACAATGAGCAGTTCTTC. Encoded protein: CASSPDGTAYNEQFF.

This clonotype was detected many times. In nucleotides, the CDR3 is TGTGCCAGCAGTGAATCTCAAATGGCCAGGGCCGGCTACGAGCAGTACTTC. Protein sequence: CASSESQMARAGYEQYF. V gene TRBV25-1 combines with J gene TRBJ2-7; tentatively, D is TRBD1 (5 bases). This CDR3 is built from 17 residues. V was trimmed by 1 base and J by 3 bases, leaving 19 bases between them. CDR1 is MGHDK, CDR2 SYGVNS, per germline.

This clonotype was counted a few times. The rearrangement links TRBV6-2 or TRBV6-3 to TRBJ2-2; D gene ambiguous. The V gene's germline CDR1 is MNHEY and CDR2 SVGEGT. CDR3 length: 13 residues. Trimming pared 8 bases from V and 2 bases from J, leaving 9 bases between. The CDR3 DNA sequence: TGTGCCAGCCCACAACCAAACACCGGGGAGCTGTTTTTT. Translation: CASPQPNTGELFF.

The chain combines TRBV29-1 with TRBJ2-5; tentative D call: TRBD1 (5 bases). The V end lost 0 bases, the J end lost 1 base, and 12 bases lay between the germline ends. CDR3 length: 15 amino acids. Germline CDR1 reads SQVTM; CDR2 reads ANQGSEA. The CDR3 sequence is CSVEDAATVQETQYF. The DNA of the CDR3 is TGCAGCGTTGAAGATGCAGCGACAGTCCAAGAGACCCAGTACTTC.

This clonotype was counted at least ten times. The J gene is TRBJ1-2, the V gene TRBV5-6; D uncertain. V shed 3 bases and J shed 8 bases, with 17 bases lying between them. Germline values: CDR1 SGHDT, CDR2 YYEEEE. There are 14 residues in the CDR3. In DNA form, the CDR3 reads TGTGCCAGCAGCTCGGACGACTGGGGTAGAGGCTACACCTTC. Its translation: CASSSDDWGRGYTF. Full variable domain (remainder filled in from reference TRBV5-6 and TRBJ1-2): DAGVTQSPTHLIKTRGQQVTLRCSPKSGHDTVSWYQQALGQGPQFIFQYYEEEERQRGNFPDRFSGHQFPNYSSELNVNALLLGDSALYLCASSSDDWGRGYTFGSGTRLTVV.

This chain links TRBV28 with TRBJ1-1; TRBD1 is a possible D gene (5 bases). The V end was cut by 6 bases, the J end by 4 bases, with 12 bases between. Germline V gene data show CDR1 as MDHEN and CDR2 as SYDVKM. The CDR3 has 13 amino acids. The CDR3 DNA is TGTGCCAGCAGCTTAGGGACGGTCACTGAAGCTTTCTTT. Amino acids: CASSLGTVTEAFF.

The chain recombines TRBV10-2 with TRBJ2-7; unclear D gene. This CDR3 has 16 amino acids. Trimming left V 1 base short and J 3 bases short, with 16 bases between. Germline V lookup: CDR1 WSHSY, CDR2 SAAADI. CDR3 sequence (DNA): TGCGCCAGCAGTGAGTTTCACGGGCCGCACCACTACGAGCAGTACTTC. Translating it yields CASSEFHGPHHYEQYF.

The chain couples TRBV4-1 to TRBJ2-7, with TRBD1 identical over 11 bases. The CDR3 is 15 amino acids. The ends lost 2 bases at V and 3 bases at J; junction bases unmatched: 3. Germline V lookup: CDR1 MGHRA, CDR2 YSYEKL. This chain's CDR3 is CASSQRTGGNYEQYF. The CDR3 DNA follows: TGCGCCAGCAGCCAACGGACAGGGGGCAACTACGAGCAGTACTTC.

This clonotype has at least ten counts. CDR3 in amino acids: CASSFESSGRSQETQYF. The CDR3 DNA reads as TGCGCCAGCAGCTTTGAGTCGAGCGGGAGATCGCAAGAGACCCAGTACTTC. The chain employs TRBV5-1 and TRBJ2-5; TRBD2 matches at 8 bases. The CDR3 contains 17 residues. Trimming removed 2 bases from V and 2 bases from J; junction bases left unmatched: 11. CDR1 SGHRS and CDR2 YFSETQ come from the germline V gene.

This clonotype appeared many times. The V call is TRBV4-1, the J call TRBJ2-1, with 9 bases matching TRBD1. Losses at the gene ends were 3 bases for V and 4 bases for J; bases not matched to a gene: 7. The CDR3 has 16 amino acids. Germline V gene sequence: CDR1 MGHRA, CDR2 YSYEKL. The CDR3 here is CASSHRGTGLYNEQFF. The CDR3 bases are TGCGCCAGCAGCCACCGGGGGACAGGGTTATACAATGAGCAGTTCTTC.

This clonotype showed up just a few times. The chain joins TRBV29-1 to TRBJ2-7, with D unclear. The CDR3 is 11 residues long. The V end lost 0 bases, the J end lost 12 bases, and 12 bases lay between the germline ends. Germline-derived CDR1 and CDR2 are SQVTM and ANQGSEA. DNA of the CDR3: TGCAGCGTTGAAGAGATAGGGTTTCGGTACTTC. It specifies CSVEEIGFRYF.

The rearrangement joins TRBV3-2 to TRBJ2-7. TRBV3-2 is a listed pseudogene. The CDR3 has 16 amino acids. DNA of the CDR3: TGTGCCAGCAGCCCAGTATCCCCGGAGGGCTCCTACGAGCAGTACTTC. It translates to CASSPVSPEGSYEQYF.

This clonotype showed up just a few times. This chain uses TRBV30 with TRBJ2-7, with TRBD2 matching over 8 bases. The CDR3 has 14 amino acids. Germline CDR1 GTSNPN, CDR2 SVGIG (reference sequence). The J segment lost 3 bases and the V segment lost 1 base, leaving 5 bases of the junction unmatched. The CDR3 nucleotides read TGTGCCTGGAGTGCCGGGAGGGAAGACTACGAGCAGTACTTC. Residues: CAWSAGREDYEQYF.

The table lists this clonotype with a few counts. The genes are TRBV6-1 and TRBJ1-6, with unresolved D. V was pared by 2 bases and J by 14 bases, with 10 bases between. The CDR3 is 12 amino acids. Per germline, CDR1 MNHNS and CDR2 SASEGT. This CDR3 reads CASSERKPTLHF. CDR3 bases: TGTGCCAGCAGTGAAAGGAAACCGACCCTCCACTTT.

This clonotype was observed many times. This sequence joins TRBV6-5 and TRBJ1-6; D gene ambiguous. Germline values: CDR1 MNHEY, CDR2 SVGAGI. Trimming shortened V by 5 bases and J by 10 bases, and 9 bases separated the two germline ends. There are 12 residues in the CDR3. CDR3 amino acids: CASSGLGSPLHF. CDR3 coding DNA: TGTGCCAGCAGTGGTCTGGGATCACCCCTCCACTTT.

In its sample, this clonotype was seen many times. This chain uses TRBV21-1 with TRBJ2-7; the DNA was not used to check the table's D call, TRBD1. TRBV21-1 counts as a pseudogene. The CDR3 loop spans 19 amino acids. The CDR3 nucleotides are TGTGCCAGCAGCATCCGGGACAGGGGGCTACTAGCGGGAGCGATCGAGCAGTACTTC. Translation: CASSIRDRGLLAGAIEQYF.

This clonotype was counted a single time. A clone one base away is much larger, so this may be a read error. J is TRBJ2-1 and V is TRBV5-1, with 7 bases lining up with TRBD1. CDR3 length: 15 residues. The V gene's germline CDR1 is SGHRS and CDR2 YFSETQ. After removal of 4 bases from V and 9 bases from J, the junction contained 13 bases not matched to a gene. In DNA, the CDR3 is TGCGCCAGCAGCCCAATCGGACAGGAGGCGGGTGAGCAGTTCTTC. This encodes CASSPIGQEAGEQFF.

This sequence joins TRBV2 and TRBJ2-2; 9 positions agree with TRBD2. CDR1 and CDR2 from the germline V gene are SNHLY and FYNNEI. J lost 2 bases, V lost 0 bases, and 7 bases had no gene match. CDR3 length equals 18 residues. CDR3 nucleotides: TGTGCCAGCAGTGAAGCACTAGCGGGTCTAGCCAACACCGGGGAGCTGTTTTTT. It is translated as CASSEALAGLANTGELFF.

This clonotype was detected many times. The chain uses TRBV2 and TRBJ1-2, with TRBD1 matching over 7 bases. Germline assignment: CDR1 SNHLY and CDR2 FYNNEI. The CDR3 sequence is 14 residues long. After removal of 3 bases from V and 4 bases from J, the junction contained 5 bases not matched to a gene. The CDR3 region is CASSDRQGGYGYTF. The CDR3 DNA reads as TGTGCCAGCAGTGATAGACAGGGTGGCTATGGCTACACCTTC.

Comments on this clonotype: One end of the junction does not line up with germline, which may come from a read error. This chain links TRBV7-9 with TRBJ2-1; 12 bases align to TRBD2. The CDR3 contains 16 residues. Germline CDR1 is SEHNR and CDR2 is FQNEAQ (reference sequence). The CDR3 DNA follows: TGTGCCAGCAGCTTCCTAGCGGGAGGGCCACGGAATGAGCAGCTCTTC. Translation: CASSFLAGGPRNEQLF.

The chain joins TRBV29-1 to TRBJ1-3, with a possible D match to TRBD1 (5 bases). Germline V gene lookup returns CDR1 SQVTM and CDR2 ANQGSEA. The CDR3 is 14 residues long. The V and J ends lost 6 bases and 0 bases respectively, with 12 bases between them. Here the CDR3 reads CSVYDGASGNTIYF. CDR3 coding DNA: TGCAGCGTCTATGACGGGGCCTCTGGAAACACCATATATTTT.

The chain uses TRBV20-1 and TRBJ2-1; D unclear. The CDR3 covers 13 residues. Trimming removed 5 bases from V and 4 bases from J, with 12 bases in between. Germline values: CDR1 DFQATT, CDR2 SNEGSKA (reference sequence). This chain's CDR3 is CSAPWPNYNEQFF. The CDR3 DNA follows: TGCAGTGCTCCCTGGCCCAATTACAATGAGCAGTTCTTC.

There are many counts of this clonotype. The V gene is TRBV12-3 or TRBV12-4, the J gene TRBJ1-1; D is unresolved. Trimming took off 3 bases at V and 1 base at J, with 6 bases between the two ends. The CDR3 contains 13 residues. Here the CDR3 DNA reads TGTGCCAGCAGTTTCGCGGGGAACACTGAAGCTTTCTTT. It yields the protein CASSFAGNTEAFF.

This clonotype was seen ten or more times. The chain employs TRBV29-1 and TRBJ2-7; TRBD1 might be the D (5 bases). The CDR3 runs to 14 residues. V shed 7 bases and J shed 0 bases, with 16 bases lying between them. Per germline, CDR1 SQVTM and CDR2 ANQGSEA. The CDR3 DNA sequence: TGCAGCGCCTTAACGACAGAGAGCTCCTACGAGCAGTACTTC. Translated: CSALTTESSYEQYF.

The gene calls are TRBV7-2 and TRBJ2-7; D unclear. V gave up 5 bases and J gave up 4 bases, with 12 bases separating them. CDR1 is SGHTA, CDR2 FQGNSA, per germline. There are 13 residues in the CDR3. The DNA of the CDR3 is TGTGCCAGCAGCCCTATAACAGATTACGAGCAGTACTTC. This codes for CASSPITDYEQYF.

V gene TRBV7-9 combines with J gene TRBJ2-7; D possibly matches TRBD1 or TRBD2 (5 bases each). Per germline, CDR1 SEHNR and CDR2 FQNEAQ (reference sequence). Trimming left V 5 bases short and J 0 bases short, with 17 bases between. There are 16 residues in the CDR3. CDR3 residues: CASSTPGTASSYEQYF. The CDR3 coding sequence is TGTGCCAGCAGCACCCCCGGGACGGCCAGCTCCTACGAGCAGTACTTC.

This clonotype was observed a handful of times. The CDR3 DNA reads TGTGCCAGCTCACGTTGGGCAGAGACCCAGTACTTC. As protein: CASSRWAETQYF. This rearrangement joins TRBV18 to TRBJ2-5; D gene ambiguous. The V and J ends lost 4 bases and 4 bases respectively, with 7 bases between them. This CDR3 is built from 12 residues. The germline CDR1 and CDR2 sequences are KGHSH and LQKENI.

This chain uses TRBV27 with TRBJ1-1; 8 positions agree with TRBD1. Germline CDR1 is MNHEY and CDR2 is SMNVEV (reference sequence). The V gene end was trimmed by 5 bases and the J gene end by 2 bases; junction bases not matched to a gene: 7. The CDR3 consists of 15 residues. In DNA form, the CDR3 reads TGTGCCAGCAGTCCAAGACAGGGGAAAAACACTGAAGCTTTCTTT. Translation: CASSPRQGKNTEAFF.

CDR3 DNA: TGTGCCAGCAGCTTAGAAGGGACAGGGGGCTTGGGGGACTATGAGCAGTTCTTC. It translates to CASSLEGTGGLGDYEQFF. This chain connects TRBV7-6 to TRBJ2-1; 12 bases match TRBD1. V dropped 1 base and J dropped 8; count of bases not matched to a gene: 12. The CDR3 extends over 18 amino acids. CDR1 and CDR2 (germline): SGHVS, FNYEAQ. Looking up the rest from reference TRBV7-6 and TRBJ2-1 gives the full variable domain: GAGVSQSPRYKVTKRGQDVALRCDPISGHVSLYWYRQALGQGPEFLTYFNYEAQQDKSGLPNDRFSAERPEGSISTLTIQRTEQRDSAMYRCASSLEGTGGLGDYEQFFGPGTRLTVL.

In this sample, this clonotype turned up a few times. The V call is TRBV3-1, the J call TRBJ2-5, with a possible D match to TRBD1 (7 bases). Deletions cut 0 bases from V and 4 bases from J, with 12 bases between. From germline, CDR1 is LGHDT and CDR2 YNNKEL (reference sequence). The CDR3 consists of 15 residues. The CDR3 nucleotides are TGTGCCAGCAGCCAAGAGGAGGGGGCGCGAGAGACCCAGTACTTC. It is translated as CASSQEEGARETQYF.